This passage covers 19 T cell receptor beta chains from one sample sequenced in a study of cytomegalovirus exposure and HLA in healthy donors (dated by TCRdb to about 2017). Libraries came from the immunoSEQ multiplex PCR assay. A mixture of 60 forward primers for TCR Vbeta segments and 13 reverse primers for TCR Jbeta segments was used in the multiplex PCR. TCRdb provides this immuneACCESS table in a form limited to in-frame rearrangements. Some clones are lacking; in checked studies, under half of them reflect an unresolved V gene, and why the rest are absent is not known. The sample table includes approximately 110,000 clones. The top ten clones comprise 6.8% of the sample. Sequencing used PBMCs. The receptor source for this set is a middle-aged man in good health and CMV-seropositive.

V is TRBV27 and J is TRBJ2-7; 8 nucleotides agree with TRBD1. There are 14 residues in the CDR3. V was clipped by 5 bases and J by 3 bases; unmatched bases: 6. The germline CDR1 and CDR2 sequences are MNHEY and SMNVEV (reference sequence). In DNA, the CDR3 is TGTGCCAGCAGTCCGGGACAGGCGATCTACGAGCAGTACTTC. This codes for CASSPGQAIYEQYF.

The gene calls are TRBV28 and TRBJ2-2; the D gene is possibly TRBD2 (6 bases). CDR1 and CDR2 (germline): MDHEN, SYDVKM. The CDR3 sequence is 16 residues long. The germline V and J ends were trimmed by 6 bases and 1 base, with 15 bases remaining between them. The CDR3 reads CASRGSGAQNTGELFF. CDR3 DNA sequence: TGTGCCAGCAGAGGGTCGGGAGCACAGAACACCGGGGAGCTGTTTTTT.

The V and J genes are TRBV9 and TRBJ2-3; TRBD2 is a possible D gene (6 bases). This CDR3 has 18 amino acids. CDR1 SGDLS and CDR2 YYNGEE come from the germline V gene. V lost 0 bases to trimming and J lost 2 bases, with 19 bases between them. This CDR3 is CASSVGTVRGGTTDTQYF. DNA of the CDR3: TGTGCCAGCAGCGTAGGAACGGTCCGTGGCGGGACCACAGATACGCAGTATTTT.

J is TRBJ2-7 and V is TRBV6-5, with 10 bases that match TRBD2. Germline loops: CDR1 MNHEY, CDR2 SVGAGI. The CDR3 spans 14 residues. V was clipped by 6 bases and J by 8 bases; unmatched bases: 10. CDR3 amino acids: CASRRGLAFKQQYF. CDR3 nucleotides: TGTGCCAGCAGGCGGGGACTAGCGTTCAAGCAGCAGTACTTC.

This chain connects TRBV4-3 to TRBJ2-2, with D perhaps TRBD1 (6 bases). The CDR3 length is 14 residues. The V and J ends lost 6 bases and 6 bases respectively, with 14 bases between them. Germline V gene sequence: CDR1 LGHNA, CDR2 YSLEER. This CDR3 reads CASSLEGDPGELFF. CDR3 nucleotides: TGCGCCAGCAGTCTTGAGGGGGACCCCGGGGAGCTGTTTTTT.

The CDR3 loop reads CASSDGQSQYEQYF. The CDR3 coding sequence is TGTGCCAGCAGCGATGGACAGTCTCAGTACGAGCAGTACTTC. The chain joins TRBV7-9 to TRBJ2-7; D might be TRBD1 (6 bases). Trimming removed 5 bases at V and 4 bases at J, with 15 bases between. Germline V gene data show CDR1 as SEHNR and CDR2 as FQNEAQ (reference sequence). This CDR3 spans 14 amino acids.

The chain carries TRBV6-1 and TRBJ2-7; D not resolved. V lost 4 bases and J 1 base, leaving 14 bases between the germline ends. The CDR3 totals 15 residues. Germline loops: CDR1 MNHNS, CDR2 SASEGT. CDR3 sequence reads: CASSATPGFSYEQYF. CDR3 nucleotide sequence: TGTGCCAGCAGTGCAACCCCCGGGTTTTCCTACGAGCAGTACTTC.

The rearrangement joins TRBV5-1 to TRBJ2-7, with 7 nucleotides matching TRBD1. Per germline, CDR1 SGHRS and CDR2 YFSETQ. The junction had 5 bases not matched to a gene; V was cut back by 2 bases and J by 3 bases. CDR3 length: 14 residues. DNA for the CDR3: TGCGCCAGCAGCTTAGGACAGGCCAACTACGAGCAGTACTTC. It is translated as CASSLGQANYEQYF.

The chain is built from TRBV13 and TRBJ1-5; 10 bases fit TRBD1. Looked up from germline, CDR1 is PRHDT and CDR2 is FYEKMQ (reference sequence). This CDR3 spans 15 amino acids. The ends lost 0 bases at V and 4 bases at J; junction bases unmatched: 0. DNA for the CDR3: TGTGCCAGCAGCTTAGGGGGACAGGGGAATCAGCCCCAGCATTTT. Translated, it gives CASSLGGQGNQPQHF.

This chain connects TRBV18 to TRBJ2-3, with 7 bases fitting TRBD1. After removal of 3 bases from V and 4 bases from J, the junction contained 4 bases not matched to a gene. The germline gives CDR1 KGHSH, CDR2 LQKENI. This CDR3 comprises 14 residues. This chain's CDR3 is CASSPNTGADTQYF. CDR3 nucleotides: TGTGCCAGCTCACCGAACACAGGGGCAGATACGCAGTATTTT.

The rearrangement uses TRBV15 and TRBJ1-1; D gene uncertain. The CDR3 is 13 residues long. Trimming removed 5 bases at V and 6 bases at J, with 13 bases between. In germline, CDR1 is LNHNV, CDR2 YYDKDF (reference sequence). CDR3 residues: CATSLVRSSEAFF. The CDR3 region has the DNA TGTGCCACCAGCCTAGTTCGCTCCTCTGAAGCTTTCTTT.

The chain links TRBV18 to TRBJ2-7; D perhaps matches TRBD1 (5 bases). Per germline, CDR1 KGHSH and CDR2 LQKENI. Trimming pared 2 bases from V and 2 bases from J, leaving 13 bases between. The CDR3 length is 15 residues. The CDR3 loop is CASSPGQGPTYEQYF. CDR3 sequence (DNA): TGTGCCAGCTCACCAGGGCAGGGTCCTACCTACGAGCAGTACTTC.

The chain joins TRBV5-4 to TRBJ1-4; weak D call: TRBD1 (6 bases). CDR1 SGHNT and CDR2 YYREEE come from the germline V gene (reference sequence). The CDR3 length is 15 residues. V lost 0 bases to trimming and J lost 7 bases, with 13 bases between them. Here the CDR3 reads CASSLEGGRREKLFF. Here the CDR3 DNA reads TGTGCCAGCAGCTTGGAGGGGGGGCGCCGTGAAAAACTGTTTTTT.

The chain combines TRBV6-1 with TRBJ1-1, with a weak D call TRBD1 (5 bases). V gave up 6 bases and J gave up 1 base, with 9 bases separating them. Per the germline V gene, CDR1 is MNHNS and CDR2 is SASEGT. This CDR3 has 13 residues. CDR3: CASRPTGNTEAFF. CDR3 DNA: TGTGCCAGCAGGCCTACAGGGAACACTGAAGCTTTCTTT.

The V and J genes are TRBV7-9 and TRBJ2-5, with TRBD2 as a possible D gene (6 bases). The CDR3 has 14 residues. Germline-derived CDR1 and CDR2 are SEHNR and FQNEAQ (reference sequence). V lost 1 base and J 0 bases, leaving 6 bases between the germline ends. The CDR3, as DNA: TGTGCCAGCAGCTTAGGGGACTACCAAGAGACCCAGTACTTC. Encoded protein: CASSLGDYQETQYF.

V is TRBV6-6 and J is TRBJ2-2; unclear D gene. V lost 0 bases to trimming and J lost 6 bases, with 8 bases between them. The CDR3 contains 14 residues. Germline CDR1 and CDR2: MNHNY and SVGAGI (reference sequence). The DNA for the CDR3 is TGTGCCAGCAGTTACTCGAGTTACGCCGGGGAGCTGTTTTTT. Protein: CASSYSSYAGELFF.

This sequence joins TRBV19 and TRBJ2-1, with a tentative D call TRBD2 (5 bases). CDR1 is LNHDA and CDR2 is SQIVND in the germline V gene (reference sequence). This CDR3 has 14 amino acids. Trimming shortened V by 6 bases and J by 0 bases, and 9 bases separated the two germline ends. The CDR3 spells CASRTAGSYNEQFF. CDR3 sequence (DNA): TGTGCCAGTAGGACGGCGGGCTCCTACAATGAGCAGTTCTTC.

This chain links TRBV28 with TRBJ2-7; 10 nucleotides line up with TRBD2. This CDR3 is 14 amino acids long. Germline CDR1 is MDHEN and CDR2 is SYDVKM. The V gene end was trimmed by 10 bases and the J gene end by 3 bases; junction bases not matched to a gene: 9. The CDR3 is CATKRSSGSYEQYF. The CDR3 nucleotides read TGTGCCACTAAAAGGTCTAGCGGGAGCTACGAGCAGTACTTC.

The J gene is TRBJ2-7, the V gene TRBV28; 8 nucleotides align to TRBD1. Trimming at V came to 5 bases and at J to 7 bases, leaving 13 bases not matched to a gene. The CDR3 totals 15 residues. The germline V gene encodes CDR1 MDHEN and CDR2 SYDVKM. CDR3 DNA sequence: TGTGCCAGCAGTCCACGACAGGGGCTACTGTGGGAGCAGTACTTC. It yields the protein CASSPRQGLLWEQYF.